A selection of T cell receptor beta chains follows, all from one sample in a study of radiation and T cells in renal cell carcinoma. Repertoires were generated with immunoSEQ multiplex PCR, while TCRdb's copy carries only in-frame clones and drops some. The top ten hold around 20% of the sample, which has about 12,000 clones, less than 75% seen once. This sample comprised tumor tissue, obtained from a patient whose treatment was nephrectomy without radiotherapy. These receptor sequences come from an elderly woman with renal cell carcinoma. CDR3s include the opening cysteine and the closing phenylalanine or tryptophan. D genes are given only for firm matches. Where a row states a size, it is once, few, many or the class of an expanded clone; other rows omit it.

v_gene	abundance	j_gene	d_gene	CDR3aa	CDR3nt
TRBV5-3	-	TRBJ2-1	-	CARSLVAGFLYNEQFF	TGTGCCAGAAGCTTGGTGGCAGGGTTTCTCTACAATGAGCAGTTCTTC
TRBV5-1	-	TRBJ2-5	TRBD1	CASSLGDRVRFETQYF	TGCGCCAGCAGCTTGGGGGACAGGGTTCGGTTCGAGACCCAGTACTTC
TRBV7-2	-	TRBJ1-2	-	CASSSRATYGYTF	TGTGCCAGCAGCTCCCGGGCCACATATGGCTACACCTTC
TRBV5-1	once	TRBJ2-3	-	CASRKGGGTDTQYF	TGCGCCAGCCGCAAGGGGGGGGGCACAGATACGCAGTATTTT
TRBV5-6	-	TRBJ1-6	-	CASHRLGNRPNSPLHF	TGTGCCAGCCACCGGTTGGGTAACAGGCCGAATTCACCCCTCCACTTT
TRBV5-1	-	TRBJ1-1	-	CASSVQQNTEAFF	TGCGCCAGCAGCGTACAGCAGAACACTGAAGCTTTCTTT
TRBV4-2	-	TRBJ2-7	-	CASSQRIALGDYEQYF	TGTGCCAGCAGCCAAAGAATAGCCCTGGGGGACTACGAGCAGTACTTC
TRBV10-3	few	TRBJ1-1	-	CAISESVTEAFF	TGTGCCATCAGTGAGTCCGTTACTGAAGCTTTCTTT
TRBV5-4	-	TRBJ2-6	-	CASSYSGANVLTF	TGTGCCAGCAGTTACTCTGGGGCCAACGTCCTGACTTTC
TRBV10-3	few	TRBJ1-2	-	CAISESIGQNYGYTF	TGTGCCATCAGTGAGTCCATCGGACAGAACTATGGCTACACCTTC
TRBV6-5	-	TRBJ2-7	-	CASSYRRGGYYEQYF	TGTGCCAGCAGTTACAGGCGGGGAGGCTACTACGAGCAGTACTTC
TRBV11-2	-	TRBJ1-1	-	CASSPRPYEAFF	TGTGCCAGCAGTCCCCGTCCGTATGAAGCTTTCTTT
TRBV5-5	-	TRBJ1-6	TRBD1	CASSGIRGSTYNSPLHF	TGTGCCAGCAGCGGAATCAGGGGGTCCACCTATAATTCACCCCTCCACTTT
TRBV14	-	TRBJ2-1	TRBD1	CASSQRGPGSYNEQFF	TGTGCCAGCAGCCAGAGGGGGCCGGGGTCCTACAATGAGCAGTTCTTC